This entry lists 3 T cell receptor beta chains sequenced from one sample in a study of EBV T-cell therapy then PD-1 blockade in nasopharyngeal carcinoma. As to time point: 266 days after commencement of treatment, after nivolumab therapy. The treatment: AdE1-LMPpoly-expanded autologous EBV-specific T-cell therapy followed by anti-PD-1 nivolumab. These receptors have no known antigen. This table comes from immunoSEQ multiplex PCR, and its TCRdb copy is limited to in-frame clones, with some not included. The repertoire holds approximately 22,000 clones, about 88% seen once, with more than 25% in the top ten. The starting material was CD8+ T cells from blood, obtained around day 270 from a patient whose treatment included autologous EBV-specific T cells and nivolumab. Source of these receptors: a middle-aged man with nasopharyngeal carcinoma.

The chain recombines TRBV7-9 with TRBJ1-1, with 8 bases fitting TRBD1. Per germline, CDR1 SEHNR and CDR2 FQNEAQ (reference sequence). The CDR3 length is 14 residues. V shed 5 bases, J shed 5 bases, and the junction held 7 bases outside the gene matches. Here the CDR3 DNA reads TGTGCCAGCAGCCCCCGGACAGGGAGAACTGAAGCTTTCTTT. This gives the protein CASSPRTGRTEAFF. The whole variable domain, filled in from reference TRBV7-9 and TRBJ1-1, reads DTGVSQNPRHKITKRGQNVTFRCDPISEHNRLYWYRQTLGQGPEFLTYFQNEAQLEKSRLLSDRFSAERPKGSFSTLEIQRTEQGDSAMYLCASSPRTGRTEAFFGQGTRLTVV.

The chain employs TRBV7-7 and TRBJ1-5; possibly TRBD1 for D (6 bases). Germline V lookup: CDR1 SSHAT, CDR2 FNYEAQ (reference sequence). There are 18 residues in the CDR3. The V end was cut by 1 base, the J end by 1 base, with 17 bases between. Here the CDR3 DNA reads TGTGCCAGCAGCTTAGTAGCACCCACAGGGAGAAGCAATCAGCCCCAGCATTTT. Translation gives CASSLVAPTGRSNQPQHF. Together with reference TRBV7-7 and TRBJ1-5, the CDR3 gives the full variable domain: GAGVSQSPRYKVTKRGQDVTLRCDPISSHATLYWYQQALGQGPEFLTYFNYEAQPDKSGLPSDRFSAERPEGSISTLTIQRTEQRDSAMYRCASSLVAPTGRSNQPQHFGDGTRLSIL.

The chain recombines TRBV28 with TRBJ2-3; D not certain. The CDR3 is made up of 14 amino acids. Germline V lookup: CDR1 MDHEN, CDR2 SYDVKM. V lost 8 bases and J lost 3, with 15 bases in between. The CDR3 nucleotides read TGTGCCAGCGAAGGGAATAGTAAGACAGATACGCAGTATTTT. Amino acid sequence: CASEGNSKTDTQYF.